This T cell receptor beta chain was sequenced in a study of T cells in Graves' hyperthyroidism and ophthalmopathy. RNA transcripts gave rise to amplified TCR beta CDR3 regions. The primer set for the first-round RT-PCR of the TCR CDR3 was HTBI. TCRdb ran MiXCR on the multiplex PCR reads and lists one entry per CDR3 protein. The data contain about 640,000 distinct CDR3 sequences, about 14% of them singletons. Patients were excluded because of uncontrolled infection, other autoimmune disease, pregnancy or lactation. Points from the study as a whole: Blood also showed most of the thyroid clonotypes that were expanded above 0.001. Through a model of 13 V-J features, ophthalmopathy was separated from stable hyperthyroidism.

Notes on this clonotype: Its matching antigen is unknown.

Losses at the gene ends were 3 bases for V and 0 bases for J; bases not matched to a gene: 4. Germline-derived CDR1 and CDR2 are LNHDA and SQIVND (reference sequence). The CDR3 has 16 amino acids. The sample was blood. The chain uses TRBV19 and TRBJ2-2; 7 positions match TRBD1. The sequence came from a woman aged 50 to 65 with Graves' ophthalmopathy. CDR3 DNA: TGTGCCAGTAGTATTTGGGACAGCGCGAACACCGGGGAGCTGTTTTTT. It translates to CASSIWDSANTGELFF.